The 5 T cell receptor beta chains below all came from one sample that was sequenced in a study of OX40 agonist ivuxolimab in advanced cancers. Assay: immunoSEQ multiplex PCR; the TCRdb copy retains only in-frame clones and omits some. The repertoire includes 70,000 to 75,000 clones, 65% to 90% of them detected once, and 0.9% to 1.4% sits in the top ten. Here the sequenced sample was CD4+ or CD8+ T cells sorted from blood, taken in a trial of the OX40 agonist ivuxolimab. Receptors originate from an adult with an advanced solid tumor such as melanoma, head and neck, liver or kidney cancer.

The CDR3 DNA reads TGTGCCATCAGTGATTTTACAGCTACGAACACTGAAGCTTTCTTT. Protein: CAISDFTATNTEAFF. The chain is built from TRBV10-3 and TRBJ1-1; D gene uncertain. CDR1 is ENHRY and CDR2 is SYGVKD in the germline V gene. The CDR3 has 15 residues. With 3 bases removed from V and 1 base from J, the gap between germline ends came to 12 bases.

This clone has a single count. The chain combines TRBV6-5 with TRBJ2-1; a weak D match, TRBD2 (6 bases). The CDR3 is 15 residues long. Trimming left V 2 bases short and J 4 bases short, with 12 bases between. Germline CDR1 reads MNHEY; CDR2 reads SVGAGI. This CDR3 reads CASSYISGLYNEQFF. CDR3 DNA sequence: TGTGCCAGCAGTTACATAAGCGGGCTTTACAATGAGCAGTTCTTC.

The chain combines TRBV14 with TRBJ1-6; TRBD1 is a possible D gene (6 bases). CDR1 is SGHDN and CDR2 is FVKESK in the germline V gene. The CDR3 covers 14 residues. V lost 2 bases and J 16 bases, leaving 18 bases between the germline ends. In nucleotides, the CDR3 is TGTGCCAGCAGCCAATATAGTGGGGGCTTAGGTCTCCACTTT. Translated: CASSQYSGGLGLHF. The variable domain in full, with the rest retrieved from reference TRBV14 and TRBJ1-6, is EAGVTQFPSHSVIEKGQTVTLRCDPISGHDNLYWYRRVMGKEIKFLLHFVKESKQDESGMPNNRFLAERTGGTYSTLKVQPAELEDSGVYFCASSQYSGGLGLHFGNGTRLTVT.

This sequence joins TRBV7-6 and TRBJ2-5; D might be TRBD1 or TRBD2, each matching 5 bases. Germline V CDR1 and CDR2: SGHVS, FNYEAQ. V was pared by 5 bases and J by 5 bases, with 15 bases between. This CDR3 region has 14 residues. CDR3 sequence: CASSLTGGSETQYF. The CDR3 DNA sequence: TGTGCCAGCAGCCTTACTGGGGGATCTGAGACCCAGTACTTC.

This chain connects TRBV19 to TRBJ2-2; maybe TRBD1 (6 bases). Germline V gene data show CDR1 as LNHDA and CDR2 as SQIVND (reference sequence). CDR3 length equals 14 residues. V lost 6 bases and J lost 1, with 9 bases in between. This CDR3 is CASSKTGNTGELFF. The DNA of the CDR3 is TGTGCCAGTAGCAAGACAGGGAACACCGGGGAGCTGTTTTTT.